This T cell receptor (beta chain) was identified in a study of CD8 T cells in ankylosing spondylitis. Looked up from germline, CDR1 is SGHAT and CDR2 is FQNNGV. Trimming at V came to 5 bases and at J to 7 bases, leaving 15 bases not matched to a gene. There are 16 residues in the CDR3. Libraries for TCR beta were made by quantitative 5'-RACE with molecular barcodes. MiXCR, applied by TCRdb to the 5' RACE reads, yields one record per CDR3 protein. The sample has 150,000 to 200,000 distinct CDR3 sequences; roughly 34% are singletons. Study outcomes and limitations: Matched ankylosing spondylitis synovial fluid reportedly showed significant enrichment of disease-linked clones. Earlier authors reported some of these motif variants in reactive arthritis synovial fluid and blood.

In regard to this clonotype: The antigen remains undetermined.

The rearrangement joins TRBV11-2 to TRBJ2-5, with 8 bases matching TRBD2. The receptor comes from a male donor with ankylosing spondylitis. The material sequenced was synovial fluid, either unsorted or a sorted T cell fraction (not recorded which). The CDR3 DNA sequence: TGTGCCAGCAGCCCCTACCCGGGGGGGGTGGATGGGACCCAGTACTTC. Translating it yields CASSPYPGGVDGTQYF.